The present T cell receptor (beta chain) was sequenced within a study of blood T cell repertoires in COVID-19. Study summary: From T cells, B-cell-depleted T cells, or PBMCs came the material, which was cDNA or gDNA.

CDR1 and CDR2 from the germline V gene are SGHAT and FQNNGV. This CDR3 comprises 16 residues. The V end was cut by 3 bases, the J end by 0 bases, with 15 bases between. As processed by the authors: Amplification of reference gene primers was used by the study to estimate nucleated cell counts. Data came from immunoSEQ multiplex PCR; TCRdb stores just in-frame clones and leaves some out. The V and J calls and the clone size are those of that table, but D and trimming were determined from the DNA. The data contain around 180,000 clones, more than 80% of them singletons. The chain carries TRBV11-2 and TRBJ2-7; D is possibly TRBD2 (6 bases). The TCR was taken from a man aged 45-65 years who had recovered from COVID-19. The sample comprised PBMCs or T cells enriched from blood (not recorded which). The CDR3 DNA follows: TGTGCCAGCAGCTTGGGGGGAAGGGTCCCCTCCTACGAGCAGTACTTC. Translation gives CASSLGGRVPSYEQYF.